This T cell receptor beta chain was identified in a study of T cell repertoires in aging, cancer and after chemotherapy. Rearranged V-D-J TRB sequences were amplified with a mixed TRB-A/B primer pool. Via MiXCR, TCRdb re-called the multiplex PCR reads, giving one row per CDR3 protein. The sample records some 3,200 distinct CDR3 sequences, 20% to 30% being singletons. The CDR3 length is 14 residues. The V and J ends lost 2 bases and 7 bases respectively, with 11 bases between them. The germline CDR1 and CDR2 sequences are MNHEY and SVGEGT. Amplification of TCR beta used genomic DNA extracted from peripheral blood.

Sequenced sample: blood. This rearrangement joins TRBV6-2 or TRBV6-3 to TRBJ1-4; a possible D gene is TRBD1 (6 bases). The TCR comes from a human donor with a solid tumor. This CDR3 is CASSYRNRVEKLFF. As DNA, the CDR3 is TGTGCCAGCAGTTACCGGAACAGGGTTGAAAAACTGTTTTTT.